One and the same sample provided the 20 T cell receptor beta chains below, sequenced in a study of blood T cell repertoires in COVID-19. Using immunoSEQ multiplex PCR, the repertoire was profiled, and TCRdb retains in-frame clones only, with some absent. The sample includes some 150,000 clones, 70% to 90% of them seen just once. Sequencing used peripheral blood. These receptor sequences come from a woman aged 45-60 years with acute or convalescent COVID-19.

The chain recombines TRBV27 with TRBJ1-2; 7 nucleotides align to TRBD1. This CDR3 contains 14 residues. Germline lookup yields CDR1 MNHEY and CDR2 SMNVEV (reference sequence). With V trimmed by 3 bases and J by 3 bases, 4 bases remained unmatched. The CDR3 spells CASSFKQGHYGYTF. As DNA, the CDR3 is TGTGCCAGCAGTTTTAAACAGGGGCACTATGGCTACACCTTC.

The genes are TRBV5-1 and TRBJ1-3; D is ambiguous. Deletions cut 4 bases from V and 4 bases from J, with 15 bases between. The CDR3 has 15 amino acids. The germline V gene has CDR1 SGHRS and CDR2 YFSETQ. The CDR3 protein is CASSHRDFVGNTIYF. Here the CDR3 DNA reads TGCGCCAGCAGCCACCGGGATTTTGTAGGAAACACCATATATTTT.

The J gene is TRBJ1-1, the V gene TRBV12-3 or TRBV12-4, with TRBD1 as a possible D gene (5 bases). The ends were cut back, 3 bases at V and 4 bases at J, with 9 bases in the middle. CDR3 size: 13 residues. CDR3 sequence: CASSFGGATEAFF. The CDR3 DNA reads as TGTGCCAGCAGTTTCGGAGGGGCCACTGAAGCTTTCTTT.

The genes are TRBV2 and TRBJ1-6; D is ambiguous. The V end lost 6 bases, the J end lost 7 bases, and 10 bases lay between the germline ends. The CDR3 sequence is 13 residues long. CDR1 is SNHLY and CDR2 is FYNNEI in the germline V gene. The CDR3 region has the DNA TGTGCCAGCAGGTCCCAGGCGAATTCACCCCTCCACTTT. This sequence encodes CASRSQANSPLHF.

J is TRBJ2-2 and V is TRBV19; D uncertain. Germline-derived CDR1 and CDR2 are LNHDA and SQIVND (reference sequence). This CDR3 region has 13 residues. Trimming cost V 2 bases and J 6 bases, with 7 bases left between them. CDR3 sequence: CASSITGAGELFF. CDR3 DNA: TGTGCCAGTAGTATAACGGGTGCCGGGGAGCTGTTTTTT.

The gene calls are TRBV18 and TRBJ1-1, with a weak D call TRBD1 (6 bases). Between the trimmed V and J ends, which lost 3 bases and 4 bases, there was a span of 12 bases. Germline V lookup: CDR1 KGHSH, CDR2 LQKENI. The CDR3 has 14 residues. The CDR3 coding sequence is TGTGCCAGCTCACCGGGCCAGGGGACCACTGAAGCTTTCTTT. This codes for CASSPGQGTTEAFF.

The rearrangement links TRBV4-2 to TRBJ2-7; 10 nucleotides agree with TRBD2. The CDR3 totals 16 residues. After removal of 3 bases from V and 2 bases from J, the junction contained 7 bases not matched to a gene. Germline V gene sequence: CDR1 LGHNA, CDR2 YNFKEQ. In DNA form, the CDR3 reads TGTGCCAGCAGCCAGGGGAGCAGCGGGGGGGCCTACGAGCAGTACTTC. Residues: CASSQGSSGGAYEQYF.

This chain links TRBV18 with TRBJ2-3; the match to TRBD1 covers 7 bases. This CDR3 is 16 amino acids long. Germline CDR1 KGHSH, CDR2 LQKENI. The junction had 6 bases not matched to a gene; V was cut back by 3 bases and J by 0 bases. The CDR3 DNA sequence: TGTGCCAGCTCACCGCAGACAGGGCACAGCACAGATACGCAGTATTTT. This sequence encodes CASSPQTGHSTDTQYF.

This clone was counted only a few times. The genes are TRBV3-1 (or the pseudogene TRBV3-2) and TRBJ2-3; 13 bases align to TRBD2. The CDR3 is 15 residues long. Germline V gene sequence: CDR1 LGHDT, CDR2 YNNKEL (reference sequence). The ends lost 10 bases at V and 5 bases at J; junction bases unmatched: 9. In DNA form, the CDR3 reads TGTGCCACGGGTACTAGCGGGGGGGCCCTAGATACGCAGTATTTT. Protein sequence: CATGTSGGALDTQYF.

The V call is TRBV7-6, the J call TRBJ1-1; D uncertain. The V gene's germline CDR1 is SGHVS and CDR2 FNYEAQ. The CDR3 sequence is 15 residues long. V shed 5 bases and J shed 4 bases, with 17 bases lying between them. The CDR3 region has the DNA TGTGCCAGCAGCGCCTATTCGGTGGGGAGCACTGAAGCTTTCTTT. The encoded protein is CASSAYSVGSTEAFF.

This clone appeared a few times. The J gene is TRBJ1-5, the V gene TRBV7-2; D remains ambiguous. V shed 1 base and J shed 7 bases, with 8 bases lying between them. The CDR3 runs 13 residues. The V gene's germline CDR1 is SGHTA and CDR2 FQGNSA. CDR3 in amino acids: CASSLDPGQPQHF. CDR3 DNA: TGTGCCAGCAGCTTAGACCCGGGACAGCCCCAGCATTTT.

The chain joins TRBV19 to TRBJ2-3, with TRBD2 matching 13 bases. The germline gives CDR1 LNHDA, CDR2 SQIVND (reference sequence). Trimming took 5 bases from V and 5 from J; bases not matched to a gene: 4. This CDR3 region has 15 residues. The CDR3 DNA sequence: TGTGCCAGTAGTCCGGGACTAGCGGGGTTAGATACGCAGTATTTT. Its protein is CASSPGLAGLDTQYF.

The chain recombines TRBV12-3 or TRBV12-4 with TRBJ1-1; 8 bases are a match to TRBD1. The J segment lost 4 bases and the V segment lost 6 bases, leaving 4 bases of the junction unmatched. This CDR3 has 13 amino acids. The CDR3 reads CASRRTGRTEAFF. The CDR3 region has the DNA TGTGCCAGCAGGCGGACAGGGCGCACTGAAGCTTTCTTT.

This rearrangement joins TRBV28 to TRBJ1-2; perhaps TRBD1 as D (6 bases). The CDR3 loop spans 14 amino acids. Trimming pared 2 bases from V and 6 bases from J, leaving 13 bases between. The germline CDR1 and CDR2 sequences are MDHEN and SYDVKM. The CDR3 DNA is TGTGCCAGCAGTTTAGTGAAACAGGGCCATGGCTACACCTTC. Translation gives CASSLVKQGHGYTF.

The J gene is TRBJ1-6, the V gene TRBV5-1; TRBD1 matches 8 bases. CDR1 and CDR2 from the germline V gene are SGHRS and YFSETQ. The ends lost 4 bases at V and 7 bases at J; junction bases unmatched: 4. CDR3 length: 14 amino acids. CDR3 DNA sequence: TGCGCCAGCAGCGGGGGACAGGAAAATTCACCCCTCCACTTT. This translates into CASSGGQENSPLHF.

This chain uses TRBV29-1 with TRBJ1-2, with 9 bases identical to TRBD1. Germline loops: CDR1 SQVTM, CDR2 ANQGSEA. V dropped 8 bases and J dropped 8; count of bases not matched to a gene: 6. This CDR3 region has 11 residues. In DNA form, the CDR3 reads TGCAGCACACAGGGGGCACGGGGCTACACCTTC. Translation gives CSTQGARGYTF.

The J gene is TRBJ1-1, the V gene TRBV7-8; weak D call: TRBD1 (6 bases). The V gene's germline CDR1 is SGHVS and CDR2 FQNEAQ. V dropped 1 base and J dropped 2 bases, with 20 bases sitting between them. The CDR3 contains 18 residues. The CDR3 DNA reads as TGTGCCAGCAGCTTAGATCCCGGCTACAGAGGGGGTAACACTGAAGCTTTCTTT. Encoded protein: CASSLDPGYRGGNTEAFF.

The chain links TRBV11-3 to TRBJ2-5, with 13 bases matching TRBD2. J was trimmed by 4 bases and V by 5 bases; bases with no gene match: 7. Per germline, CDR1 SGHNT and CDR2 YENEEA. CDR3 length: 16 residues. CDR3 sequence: CASSQIGTSGAETQYF. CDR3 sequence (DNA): TGTGCCAGCAGCCAAATCGGGACTAGCGGGGCAGAGACCCAGTACTTC.

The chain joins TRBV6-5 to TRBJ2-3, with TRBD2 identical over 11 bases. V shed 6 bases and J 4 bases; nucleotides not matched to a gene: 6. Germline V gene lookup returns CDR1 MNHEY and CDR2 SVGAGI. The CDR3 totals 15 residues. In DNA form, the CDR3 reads TGTGCCAGCAGCGTCGAACTAGCGGGGGCAGATACGCAGTATTTT. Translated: CASSVELAGADTQYF.

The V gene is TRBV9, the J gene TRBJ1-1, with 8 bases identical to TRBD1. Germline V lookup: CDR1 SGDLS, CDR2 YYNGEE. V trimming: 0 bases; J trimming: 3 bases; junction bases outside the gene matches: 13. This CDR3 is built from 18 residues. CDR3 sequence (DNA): TGTGCCAGCAGCGTAGGCCGTGGCAGGGGGCTAGGGGACACTGAAGCTTTCTTT. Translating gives CASSVGRGRGLGDTEAFF.